Presented here are 15 T cell receptor beta chains from one specimen sequenced in a study of identical twins. Using its own MiXCR run on the 5' RACE reads, TCRdb lists one record per CDR3 protein. This sample has some 590,000 distinct CDR3 sequences, with just under 10% found just once. These same data were also listed under a study on yellow fever vaccine responses in identical twins.

Sequences were obtained from PBMCs. These receptors were obtained from a young woman in good health.

This clonotype was observed at least ten times. The chain combines TRBV2 with TRBJ2-1; 7 bases match TRBD2. The germline V gene has CDR1 SNHLY and CDR2 FYNNEI. The CDR3 consists of 19 residues. The V gene end was trimmed by 3 bases and the J gene end by 8 bases; junction bases not matched to a gene: 22. The CDR3 nucleotides are TGTGCCAGCAGTGATGGGCCTACTAGCGTAGATGGGGGGTCGGATGAGCAGTTCTTC. It is translated as CASSDGPTSVDGGSDEQFF.

This clonotype was recorded a few times. The V and J genes are TRBV13 and TRBJ2-7; D is unresolved. The CDR3 runs to 15 residues. Germline loops: CDR1 PRHDT, CDR2 FYEKMQ (reference sequence). Trimming took off 1 base at V and 1 base at J, with 11 bases between the two ends. The CDR3 here is CASSLAVLPSYEQYF. The CDR3 nucleotides are TGTGCCAGCAGCTTAGCGGTCCTACCATCCTACGAGCAGTACTTC. Full variable domain (remainder filled in from reference TRBV13 and TRBJ2-7): AAGVIQSPRHLIKEKRETATLKCYPIPRHDTVYWYQQGPGQDPQFLISFYEKMQSDKGSIPDRFSAQQFSDYHSELNMSSLELGDSALYFCASSLAVLPSYEQYFGPGTRLTVT.

The V gene is TRBV6-1, the J gene TRBJ2-5, with 8 bases fitting TRBD2. In germline, CDR1 is MNHNS, CDR2 SASEGT. The V segment lost 4 bases and the J segment 2 bases; nucleotides outside the gene matches: 6. The CDR3 has 15 amino acids. The CDR3: CASSVAGILQETQYF. The CDR3 DNA sequence: TGTGCCAGCAGTGTAGCGGGGATACTACAAGAGACCCAGTACTTC.

The V gene is TRBV2, the J gene TRBJ2-7, with D tentatively TRBD2 (6 bases). V lost 2 bases to trimming and J lost 2 bases, with 22 bases between them. CDR3 length: 18 residues. Germline CDR1 is SNHLY and CDR2 is FYNNEI. The CDR3 loop is CASSEIGLGTVKTYEQYF. The CDR3, as DNA: TGTGCCAGCAGTGAAATTGGCCTCGGGACTGTTAAAACCTACGAGCAGTACTTC.

This clonotype has ten or more counts. The chain links TRBV6-1 to TRBJ2-5, with D maybe TRBD1 (6 bases). Germline assignment: CDR1 MNHNS and CDR2 SASEGT. This CDR3 is built from 14 residues. Deletions cut 5 bases from V and 1 base from J, with 11 bases between. The CDR3 coding sequence is TGTGCCAGCAGTCCCACAGGGCCCCAAGAGACCCAGTACTTC. This codes for CASSPTGPQETQYF.

The chain links TRBV5-6 to TRBJ1-6; D gene ambiguous. CDR1 is SGHDT, CDR2 YYEEEE, per germline. With 4 bases removed from V and 9 bases from J, the gap between germline ends came to 23 bases. This CDR3 is 17 amino acids long. CDR3 nucleotide sequence: TGTGCCAGCAGCCCCATGCGAGTCGGGTTCGAGAGTTCACCCCTCCACTTT. It yields the protein CASSPMRVGFESSPLHF.

There are many counts of this clonotype. The V call is TRBV12-3 or TRBV12-4, the J call TRBJ2-3; the D gene is possibly TRBD2 (6 bases). V lost 6 bases and J 2 bases, leaving 12 bases between the germline ends. The CDR3 runs to 14 residues. For the CDR3, the DNA is TGTGCCAGCAGAGGGACTCTATTCACAGATACGCAGTATTTT. This sequence encodes CASRGTLFTDTQYF.

This clonotype was found many times. CDR3 coding DNA: TGCAGCGTCGCACGGAGCTCTGGAAACACCATATATTTT. Its translation: CSVARSSGNTIYF. The gene calls are TRBV29-1 and TRBJ1-3; D gene unclear. This CDR3 comprises 13 residues. From germline, CDR1 is SQVTM and CDR2 ANQGSEA. V was trimmed by 6 bases and J by 0 bases, leaving 9 bases between them.

The rearrangement links TRBV7-6 to TRBJ2-7; 11 bases map to TRBD2. In germline, CDR1 is SGHVS, CDR2 FNYEAQ. The CDR3 runs 18 residues. The V segment lost 0 bases and the J segment 4 bases; nucleotides outside the gene matches: 11. This CDR3 is CASSLAGSGRAKYYEQYF. In nucleotides, the CDR3 is TGTGCCAGCAGCTTAGCGGGTAGCGGGAGGGCCAAGTATTACGAGCAGTACTTC.

The chain uses TRBV5-1 and TRBJ2-1, with 7 nucleotides matching TRBD2. CDR3 length equals 16 residues. V shed 1 base, J shed 5 bases, and the junction held 9 bases outside the gene matches. The germline V gene encodes CDR1 SGHRS and CDR2 YFSETQ. In DNA form, the CDR3 reads TGCGCCAGCAGCTTGTGGAGCGGGGTAGGGGACAATGAGCAGTTCTTC. It specifies CASSLWSGVGDNEQFF.

This chain connects TRBV12-3 or TRBV12-4 to TRBJ2-3, with TRBD2 matching 12 bases. The CDR3 loop spans 19 amino acids. The J segment lost 0 bases and the V segment lost 4 bases, leaving 11 bases of the junction unmatched. The CDR3: CASSSDSSGGVFSTDTQYF. The CDR3 nucleotides read TGTGCCAGCAGTTCAGACTCTAGCGGGGGGGTTTTTAGCACAGATACGCAGTATTTT.

This clonotype was counted only a few times. The V gene is TRBV20-1, the J gene TRBJ2-5, with a possible D match to TRBD2 (6 bases). V was shortened by 6 bases and J by 2 bases, with 13 bases between the two germline ends. Germline CDR1 DFQATT, CDR2 SNEGSKA (reference sequence). The CDR3 runs 13 residues. CDR3 residues: CSARRGFQETQYF. The CDR3 DNA is TGCAGTGCCCGACGGGGGTTTCAAGAGACCCAGTACTTC.

V is TRBV4-1 and J is TRBJ2-1, with D uncertain. Trimming stripped 3 bases from V and 4 bases from J, with 10 bases between. The germline V gene encodes CDR1 MGHRA and CDR2 YSYEKL. This CDR3 is 14 amino acids long. The CDR3 DNA reads TGCGCCAGCAGCCAGTTTAAAGATTACAATGAGCAGTTCTTC. Its protein is CASSQFKDYNEQFF.

The chain recombines TRBV2 with TRBJ2-2; TRBD2 agrees at 10 bases. The CDR3 sequence is 19 residues long. Trimming at V came to 7 bases and at J to 4 bases, leaving 18 bases not matched to a gene. Germline V lookup: CDR1 SNHLY, CDR2 FYNNEI. The CDR3 here is CASITIPSGGIRATGELFF. The CDR3 DNA reads as TGTGCCAGCATTACTATCCCTAGCGGGGGAATCCGAGCCACCGGGGAGCTGTTTTTT. Complete variable domain (other parts from reference TRBV2 and TRBJ2-2): EPEVTQTPSHQVTQMGQEVILRCVPISNHLYFYWYRQILGQKVEFLVSFYNNEISEKSEIFDDQFSVERPDGSNFTLKIRSTKLEDSAMYFCASITIPSGGIRATGELFFGEGSRLTVL.

The sample holds many counts of this clonotype. The chain links TRBV6-5 to TRBJ2-1, with D hard to call. Germline-derived CDR1 and CDR2 are MNHEY and SVGAGI. V was cut by 2 bases and J by 3 bases, with 8 bases left in between. The CDR3 has 14 residues. CDR3 in amino acids: CASSYDTGYNEQFF. The CDR3 DNA reads as TGTGCCAGCAGTTACGATACCGGCTACAATGAGCAGTTCTTC.